This T cell receptor beta chain was identified in a study of blood T cell repertoires in COVID-19. Study at large: Whether acute or convalescent, the COVID-19 samples came from the United States, Italy and Spain.

Worth noting for this clone: The same CDR3 is also encoded by other DNA sequences in this sample.

The table came from immunoSEQ multiplex PCR; TCRdb's copy has only in-frame clones and leaves some out. The sample carries 150,000 to 200,000 clones, 75% to 85% recorded once. The TCR originated in a human donor in a cohort sampled during active COVID-19. Sequenced sample: peripheral blood.

CDR3 coding DNA: TGTGCCAGCAGTTACTCGGGACAGGGCAATCAGCCCCAGCATTTT. This sequence encodes CASSYSGQGNQPQHF. V and J are TRBV6-5 and TRBJ1-5, with 8 bases lining up with TRBD1. CDR1 is MNHEY and CDR2 is SVGAGI in the germline V gene. This CDR3 spans 15 amino acids. The J segment lost 2 bases and the V segment lost 0 bases, leaving 0 bases of the junction unmatched.